A selection of T cell receptor beta chains follows, all from one sample in a study of cytomegalovirus exposure and HLA in healthy donors. TCRdb's copy holds only in-frame clones and misses some; the assay was immunoSEQ multiplex PCR. The sample includes 150,000 to 200,000 clones, around four fifths of them seen just once. Sequences were obtained from PBMCs. Receptors originate from a man aged 25-45 years in good health and CMV-seropositive. Each CDR3 is given with its conserved first and last residue. Fields, in order: V gene, clone size, J gene, D gene, CDR3 DNA, CDR3 protein. The D gene is left open where the match is weak. Clone sizes are given selectively: once, few, many, or a class where the clone is expanded.

v_gene: TRBV19; abundance: NA; j_gene: TRBJ1-5; d_gene: NA; CDR3nt: TGTGCCAGTAGTATAGGCAGGGGTCAGCCCCAGCATTTT; CDR3aa: CASSIGRGQPQHF
v_gene: TRBV6-1; abundance: NA; j_gene: TRBJ1-2; d_gene: TRBD1; CDR3nt: TGTGCCAGCAGTGGGACAGGGAGATCGGGCTACACCTTC; CDR3aa: CASSGTGRSGYTF
v_gene: TRBV19; abundance: NA; j_gene: TRBJ1-6; d_gene: NA; CDR3nt: TGTGCCAGTAGTAGAGCGGGGGTAGAATCACCCCTCCACTTT; CDR3aa: CASSRAGVESPLHF
v_gene: TRBV11-2; abundance: NA; j_gene: TRBJ2-1; d_gene: TRBD2; CDR3nt: TGTGCCAGCAGCTCCCAGTTCATGACGGGGGGGCCCTTCTTC; CDR3aa: CASSSQFMTGGPFF
v_gene: TRBV6-6; abundance: NA; j_gene: TRBJ1-2; d_gene: TRBD1; CDR3nt: TGTGCCAGCAGCCTCGGAGCAGGGGGAATCTATGGCTACACCTTC; CDR3aa: CASSLGAGGIYGYTF
v_gene: TRBV7-9; abundance: NA; j_gene: TRBJ2-7; d_gene: TRBD2; CDR3nt: TGTGCCAGCAGCCAGAGCGGGGGAGAATCCTACGAGCAGTACTTC; CDR3aa: CASSQSGGESYEQYF
v_gene: TRBV7-2; abundance: NA; j_gene: TRBJ1-2; d_gene: TRBD1; CDR3nt: TGTGCCAGCAGCTTAGTGGCGGGACAGGGCAACTATGGCTACACCTTC; CDR3aa: CASSLVAGQGNYGYTF
v_gene: TRBV9; abundance: NA; j_gene: TRBJ1-2; d_gene: TRBD1; CDR3nt: TGTGCCAGCAGCCAACAGGGGGCTGGCTACACCTTC; CDR3aa: CASSQQGAGYTF
v_gene: TRBV7-9; abundance: NA; j_gene: TRBJ1-1; d_gene: NA; CDR3nt: TGTGCCAGCAGCCAATCCAGAAACACTGAAGCTTTCTTT; CDR3aa: CASSQSRNTEAFF
v_gene: TRBV7-8; abundance: NA; j_gene: TRBJ1-1; d_gene: TRBD1; CDR3nt: TGTGCCAGCAGCCCTCAGGGGGCGAGGTCCTTGAACACTGAAGCTTTCTTT; CDR3aa: CASSPQGARSLNTEAFF
v_gene: TRBV18; abundance: few; j_gene: TRBJ2-7; d_gene: TRBD1; CDR3nt: TGTGCCAGCTCACCACAGACAGGGGGCGGAGGTGGCGAGCAGTACTTC; CDR3aa: CASSPQTGGGGGEQYF
v_gene: TRBV11-2; abundance: NA; j_gene: TRBJ2-1; d_gene: NA; CDR3nt: TGTGCCAGCAGCCCCGGGCCACGACTAGGGCACAATGAGCAGTTCTTC; CDR3aa: CASSPGPRLGHNEQFF
v_gene: TRBV5-4; abundance: NA; j_gene: TRBJ1-2; d_gene: NA; CDR3nt: TGTGCCAGCAGCTTCTCGGACGGGAGGGACTCCTATGGCTACACCTTC; CDR3aa: CASSFSDGRDSYGYTF
v_gene: TRBV5-1; abundance: NA; j_gene: TRBJ1-2; d_gene: NA; CDR3nt: TGCGCCAGCAGCTTGGCCGGGGTCGAGTATGGCTACACCTTC; CDR3aa: CASSLAGVEYGYTF
v_gene: TRBV4-3; abundance: NA; j_gene: TRBJ2-3; d_gene: TRBD2; CDR3nt: TGCGCCAGCAGCCACCTTTCTAGCGGCTCAACAGATACGCAGTATTTT; CDR3aa: CASSHLSSGSTDTQYF
v_gene: TRBV13; abundance: once; j_gene: TRBJ2-1; d_gene: TRBD2; CDR3nt: TGTGCCAGCAGCTTAGGCCTCAACCCCCAGGGGCTAGCGGGGGCCCATAGACCTTACAATGAGCAGTTCTTC; CDR3aa: CASSLGLNPQGLAGAHRPYNEQFF
v_gene: TRBV9; abundance: NA; j_gene: TRBJ1-1; d_gene: NA; CDR3nt: TGTGCCAGCAGCGCCTTCAGGTCGGGAACTGAAGCTTTCTTT; CDR3aa: CASSAFRSGTEAFF
v_gene: TRBV6-6; abundance: NA; j_gene: TRBJ2-5; d_gene: NA; CDR3nt: TGTGCCAGCAGTCTGTACGCGGGGCCCCCCCAAGAGACCCAGTACTTC; CDR3aa: CASSLYAGPPQETQYF
v_gene: TRBV7-6; abundance: NA; j_gene: TRBJ2-2; d_gene: TRBD1; CDR3nt: TGTGCCAGCAGCTTAGAGGACAGGGCCGGGGAGCTGTTTTTT; CDR3aa: CASSLEDRAGELFF
v_gene: TRBV7-6; abundance: NA; j_gene: TRBJ2-2; d_gene: NA; CDR3nt: TGTGCCAGCAGCTCTGAACGAGGGGCGGGGATGAACACCGGGGAGCTGTTTTTT; CDR3aa: CASSSERGAGMNTGELFF
v_gene: TRBV4-1; abundance: NA; j_gene: TRBJ2-1; d_gene: TRBD2; CDR3nt: TGCGCCAGCAGCACCCTTAGCGGGGGAGCCTACAATGAGCAGTTCTTC; CDR3aa: CASSTLSGGAYNEQFF
v_gene: TRBV4-1; abundance: NA; j_gene: TRBJ1-1; d_gene: NA; CDR3nt: TGCGCCAGCAGCCAGCCCTCACAGGGGAACACTGAAGCTTTCTTT; CDR3aa: CASSQPSQGNTEAFF
v_gene: TRBV2; abundance: NA; j_gene: TRBJ2-1; d_gene: NA; CDR3nt: TGTGCCAGCAGCGACCCAGGCACCTACAATGAGCAGTTCTTC; CDR3aa: CASSDPGTYNEQFF
v_gene: TRBV2; abundance: NA; j_gene: TRBJ1-5; d_gene: NA; CDR3nt: TGTGCCAGCCTCCGGCAGGGCAATCAGCCCCAGCATTTT; CDR3aa: CASLRQGNQPQHF
v_gene: TRBV5-6; abundance: NA; j_gene: TRBJ2-5; d_gene: TRBD2; CDR3nt: TGTGCCAGCAGCTTGATCGGGGGGGAGACCCAGTACTTC; CDR3aa: CASSLIGGETQYF
v_gene: TRBV29-1; abundance: NA; j_gene: TRBJ2-7; d_gene: TRBD1; CDR3nt: TGCAGCGCACGGACAGGCAGGGGATACGAGCAGTACTTC; CDR3aa: CSARTGRGYEQYF
v_gene: TRBV29-1; abundance: NA; j_gene: TRBJ1-5; d_gene: TRBD1; CDR3nt: TGCAGCGCCGCTACAGGGACAGGGGTTCAGCCCCAGCATTTT; CDR3aa: CSAATGTGVQPQHF
v_gene: TRBV30; abundance: NA; j_gene: TRBJ1-2; d_gene: TRBD1; CDR3nt: TGTGCCTGGAGTGCAGCGAACTTGGGACAGGGGTACGGCTACACCTTC; CDR3aa: CAWSAANLGQGYGYTF
v_gene: TRBV15; abundance: NA; j_gene: TRBJ2-1; d_gene: TRBD2; CDR3nt: TGTGCCACCAGCACCAGCGGGGGTCGGCGGAATGAGCAGTTCTTC; CDR3aa: CATSTSGGRRNEQFF
v_gene: TRBV7-3; abundance: NA; j_gene: TRBJ2-1; d_gene: TRBD2; CDR3nt: TGTGCCAGCAGCTTCCAGGCGGGACTAGCGGGAGGGGGTGAGCAGTTCTTC; CDR3aa: CASSFQAGLAGGGEQFF
v_gene: TRBV6-6; abundance: NA; j_gene: TRBJ2-7; d_gene: TRBD2; CDR3nt: TGTGCCAGCAGCCAAACTAGCGCCCAAGGGGAGCAGTACTTC; CDR3aa: CASSQTSAQGEQYF
v_gene: TRBV14; abundance: NA; j_gene: TRBJ1-3; d_gene: TRBD1; CDR3nt: TGTGCCAGCAGCTCTCCGTCGGCAGGGGGCTTTGGAAACACCATATATTTT; CDR3aa: CASSSPSAGGFGNTIYF
v_gene: TRBV10-1; abundance: NA; j_gene: TRBJ1-6; d_gene: TRBD1; CDR3nt: TGCGCCAGCAGTCCCCACCACGGGGACAGGGGCCATGTACCGTACACCTATAATTCACCCCTCCACTTT; CDR3aa: CASSPHHGDRGHVPYTYNSPLHF
v_gene: TRBV9; abundance: few; j_gene: TRBJ1-2; d_gene: TRBD1; CDR3nt: TGTGCCAGCAGCGTAGGGACAGGTCGAATCTATGGCTACACCTTC; CDR3aa: CASSVGTGRIYGYTF
v_gene: TRBV2; abundance: NA; j_gene: TRBJ2-7; d_gene: NA; CDR3nt: TGTGCCAGCCAGGAGGGCGGGGAATACGAGCAGTACTTC; CDR3aa: CASQEGGEYEQYF
v_gene: TRBV6-6; abundance: NA; j_gene: TRBJ1-5; d_gene: NA; CDR3nt: TGTGCCAGCAGTTACGGGGGCAGGGCCTATGATCAGCCCCAGCATTTT; CDR3aa: CASSYGGRAYDQPQHF
v_gene: TRBV7-2; abundance: NA; j_gene: TRBJ2-5; d_gene: TRBD2; CDR3nt: TGTGCCAGCAGCTCGGGACTACCTCAAGAGGCCCAGTACTTC; CDR3aa: CASSSGLPQEAQYF
v_gene: TRBV6-6; abundance: once; j_gene: TRBJ2-7; d_gene: TRBD1; CDR3nt: TGTGCCAGCAGGAATGGGACAGGGGGCCTCTACGAGCAGTACTTC; CDR3aa: CASRNGTGGLYEQYF
v_gene: TRBV18; abundance: once; j_gene: TRBJ2-7; d_gene: TRBD1; CDR3nt: TGTGCCAGCTCACCCGGCCAGGGGGCGGTCTACGAGCAGTACTTC; CDR3aa: CASSPGQGAVYEQYF
v_gene: TRBV7-9; abundance: NA; j_gene: TRBJ1-5; d_gene: TRBD1; CDR3nt: TGTGCCAGCAGCTCCGGACAGGGAGAGATGCCCCAGCATTTT; CDR3aa: CASSSGQGEMPQHF
v_gene: TRBV7-9; abundance: few; j_gene: TRBJ1-5; d_gene: NA; CDR3nt: TGTGCCAGCAGCTTCTCAGATGGTCAGCCCCAGCATTTT; CDR3aa: CASSFSDGQPQHF
v_gene: TRBV4-1; abundance: NA; j_gene: TRBJ2-1; d_gene: NA; CDR3nt: TGCGCCAGCAGCCAAGACAGGGGATACACCTACAATGAGCAGTTCTTC; CDR3aa: CASSQDRGYTYNEQFF
v_gene: TRBV18; abundance: NA; j_gene: TRBJ1-3; d_gene: NA; CDR3nt: TGTGCCAGCTCACCACGGGAAGGAGGCTCTGGAAACACCATATATTTT; CDR3aa: CASSPREGGSGNTIYF